These T cell receptor beta chains were read from a single sample in a study of cytomegalovirus exposure and HLA in healthy donors. The method was immunoSEQ multiplex PCR; TCRdb's version includes in-frame clones alone and lacks a portion of them. The sample lists some 200,000 clones, 75% to 85% seen once, with roughly 2% in the top ten. Sequencing was done on a sample of PBMCs. Receptors originate from a woman aged 25-40 years in good health and CMV-seronegative. CDR3s include the opening cysteine and the closing phenylalanine or tryptophan. The D gene is left open where the match is weak. Size is omitted from some rows. Given values are once, few, many or a class for expanded clones.

CDR3 length,V gene,D gene,J gene,clone size,CDR3 DNA,CDR3 protein
16,TRBV10-3,TRBD1,TRBJ2-3,NA,TGTGCCATCAGTGAGAGGACAGGGGGAGGCACAGATACGCAGTATTTT,CAISERTGGGTDTQYF
16,TRBV10-3,TRBD2,TRBJ2-2,NA,TGTGCCATCAGCCCGGGACTAGCGGGGGGCACCGGGGAGCTGTTTTTT,CAISPGLAGGTGELFF
14,TRBV30,TRBD2,TRBJ2-5,NA,TGTGCCTGGAGATTAGCGGGAGGGCAAGAGACCCAGTACTTC,CAWRLAGGQETQYF
14,TRBV27,NA,TRBJ1-5,NA,TGTGCCAGCAGTTTTTTCAGGGGTGGACAGCCCCAGCATTTT,CASSFFRGGQPQHF
15,TRBV5-1,NA,TRBJ1-6,few,TGCGCCAGCAGCTTGGCCCCACAGCCGAATTCACCCCTCCACTTT,CASSLAPQPNSPLHF
15,TRBV7-6,NA,TRBJ2-3,NA,TGTGCCAGCAGCTTACTGTCAGGGGCCACAGATACGCAGTATTTT,CASSLLSGATDTQYF
13,TRBV6-6,TRBD1,TRBJ2-7,few,TGTGCCAGCAGTTACTCGGGACAGGTCGAGCAGTACTTC,CASSYSGQVEQYF
14,TRBV5-1,NA,TRBJ1-2,NA,TGCGCCAGCAGCTTGGGACAGTCCCCCTATGGCTACACCTTC,CASSLGQSPYGYTF
15,TRBV28,NA,TRBJ1-3,NA,TGTGCCAGCAGTGTGGGAGGTACATCTGGAAACACCATATATTTT,CASSVGGTSGNTIYF
15,TRBV9,NA,TRBJ1-2,NA,TGTGCCAGCAGCGGGTGGGTATCAGGGGACTATGGCTACACCTTC,CASSGWVSGDYGYTF
14,TRBV19,TRBD1,TRBJ1-2,NA,TGTGCCAGTAGTATGGTGGGGACAGGGAATGGCTACACCTTC,CASSMVGTGNGYTF
15,TRBV5-4,NA,TRBJ2-3,NA,TGTGCCAGCAGCTACGGCCAGGGGATGACAGATACGCAGTATTTT,CASSYGQGMTDTQYF
19,TRBV15,TRBD1,TRBJ1-5,NA,TGTGCCACCAGCACGGGGGGACAGGGGGCTTCCTATAGCAATCAGCCCCAGCATTTT,CATSTGGQGASYSNQPQHF
11,TRBV20-1,NA,TRBJ2-7,NA,TGCAGTGCTAGGTACAGCTACGAGCAGTACTTC,CSARYSYEQYF
14,TRBV7-8,TRBD1,TRBJ2-5,NA,TGTGCCAGCAGCTTGTCGACAGGGGAAGAGACCCAGTACTTC,CASSLSTGEETQYF
17,TRBV28,TRBD1,TRBJ1-2,NA,TGTGCCAGCAGTTTAGGGAATCGACAGGGGTTCAACTATGGCTACACCTTC,CASSLGNRQGFNYGYTF
13,TRBV6-1,TRBD1,TRBJ1-5,NA,TGTGCCAGCCGGACAGGGCGGGGTCAGCCCCAGCATTTT,CASRTGRGQPQHF
19,TRBV27,TRBD2,TRBJ2-2,NA,TGTGCCAGCAGTTTAGTCGTCCACGGGGGGTTGGGTGACACCGGGGAGCTGTTTTTT,CASSLVVHGGLGDTGELFF
13,TRBV11-2,NA,TRBJ2-1,NA,TGTGCCAGCAGCTTAGGTCTCGACAATGAGCAGTTCTTC,CASSLGLDNEQFF
15,TRBV7-8,TRBD1,TRBJ2-7,NA,TGTGCCAGCAGCGTTACAGGGGAATCGTCCTACGAGCAGTACTTC,CASSVTGESSYEQYF
13,TRBV5-1,NA,TRBJ2-5,NA,TGCGCCAGCAGCTTGGAACTACTTTGGACCCAGTACTTC,CASSLELLWTQYF
13,TRBV27,NA,TRBJ2-1,few,TGTGCCAGCAGTTTATGGGGGGTCGGCAGGGAGTTCTTC,CASSLWGVGREFF
20,TRBV4-2,NA,TRBJ1-3,NA,TGTGCCAGCAGCCAAGAAACCAGGGGATCTCTCCCCACCTCTGGAAACACCATATATTTT,CASSQETRGSLPTSGNTIYF
15,TRBV7-9,TRBD2,TRBJ2-1,NA,TGTGCCAGCAGCCCGGCTAGCGGGAGCCACAATGAGCAGTTCTTC,CASSPASGSHNEQFF
17,TRBV29-1,TRBD1,TRBJ1-1,NA,TGCAGCGTTGTGACTCGGACAGGGAGTAGCGGGAACACTGAAGCTTTCTTT,CSVVTRTGSSGNTEAFF
13,TRBV10-3,NA,TRBJ2-2,NA,TGTGCCATCAGTGAGTGGGAGACCGGGGAGCTGTTTTTT,CAISEWETGELFF
18,TRBV7-6,NA,TRBJ1-4,NA,TGTGCCAGCAGCTTAGCGCTTTCCTTCGAACTCTCGTATGAAAAACTGTTTTTT,CASSLALSFELSYEKLFF
16,TRBV6-4,NA,TRBJ1-3,NA,TGTGCCAGCAGTTGGGGCTTTGAAGGCTCTGGAAACACCATATATTTT,CASSWGFEGSGNTIYF
15,TRBV27,NA,TRBJ2-3,NA,TGTGCCAGCACCACTTGGGCAGGGCGGACAGATACGCAGTATTTT,CASTTWAGRTDTQYF
16,TRBV5-1,TRBD1,TRBJ1-3,NA,TGCGCCAGCAGCTGGGGACTAGACAGGGTTGGAAACACCATATATTTT,CASSWGLDRVGNTIYF
14,TRBV6-4,NA,TRBJ1-2,NA,TGTGCCAGCAGTGAGCAGGCCACTAACTATGGCTACACCTTC,CASSEQATNYGYTF
14,TRBV11-1,NA,TRBJ2-2,once,TGTGCCAGCAGCTTCACAGGGTTCACCGGGGAGCTGTTTTTT,CASSFTGFTGELFF
12,TRBV2,NA,TRBJ2-5,NA,TGTGCCACCGGTAGCGCAAAAGAGACCCAGTACTTC,CATGSAKETQYF
12,TRBV18,NA,TRBJ1-2,NA,TGTGCCAGCTCAGAGGACAGATATGGCTACACCTTC,CASSEDRYGYTF
13,TRBV6-5,NA,TRBJ1-4,NA,TGTGCCAGCAGTGGCGGATATGCTGAAAAACTGTTTTTT,CASSGGYAEKLFF
15,TRBV29-1,TRBD2,TRBJ2-3,NA,TGCAGCGTTGAGGCTACTAGCGCACCCAAAGATACGCAGTATTTT,CSVEATSAPKDTQYF
16,TRBV27,TRBD2,TRBJ2-7,NA,TGTGCCAGCAGTTCCGGGGATAGCGGGAGGGCCCGAGAGCAGTACTTC,CASSSGDSGRAREQYF